The 22 T cell receptor beta chains given below trace back to one sample, sequenced in a study of CD4 T cells in relation to SARS-CoV-2 and coronaviruses. CD4+ T cells from unexposed donors were obtained before the COVID-19 pandemic (2011-2018). Profiled with immunoSEQ multiplex PCR; TCRdb holds only in-frame clones, not every one. Here the sample spans more than 50,000 clones, 70% to 90% being singletons. The sequencing sample was made of memory CD4+ T cells from PBMCs. The receptors stem from a human donor in good health.

The CDR3 nucleotides are TGTGCCAGCAGCTTAGGTGGGGGGCCCTACGAGCAGTACTTC. Its translation is CASSLGGGPYEQYF. The V call is TRBV7-2, the J call TRBJ2-7, with D possibly being TRBD1 or TRBD2 (6 bases each). Germline CDR1 and CDR2: SGHTA and FQGNSA. The CDR3 totals 14 residues. The V end lost 1 base, the J end lost 2 bases, and 9 bases lay between the germline ends. The full variable domain, in which reference TRBV7-2 and TRBJ2-7 provide the parts outside the CDR3, is GAGVSQSPSNKVTEKGKDVELRCDPISGHTALYWYRQSLGQGLEFLIYFQGNSAPDKSGLPSDRFSAERTGGSVSTLTIQRTQQEDSAVYLCASSLGGGPYEQYFGPGTRLTVT.

This clone was counted a single time. DNA of the CDR3: TGTGCCAGCTCACCACCGGAGACAGCAAACACTGAAGCTTTCTTT. Protein: CASSPPETANTEAFF. This sequence joins TRBV18 and TRBJ1-1; perhaps TRBD1 as D (5 bases). The V end lost 0 bases, the J end lost 2 bases, and 10 bases lay between the germline ends. This CDR3 has 15 residues. Germline V CDR1 and CDR2: KGHSH, LQKENI.

The chain carries TRBV6-5 and TRBJ2-7; the match to TRBD2 covers 12 bases. The J segment lost 2 bases and the V segment lost 6 bases, leaving 2 bases of the junction unmatched. Germline assignment: CDR1 MNHEY and CDR2 SVGAGI. The CDR3 has 14 amino acids. In DNA, the CDR3 is TGTGCCAGCAGCCGACTAGCGGGAGCCTACGAGCAGTACTTC. Translation: CASSRLAGAYEQYF.

In DNA form, the CDR3 reads TGTGCCAGCAGCCCCCTAGGGGGGAAGACCCAGTACTTC. This sequence encodes CASSPLGGKTQYF. This sequence joins TRBV3-1 (or the pseudogene TRBV3-2) and TRBJ2-5, with D tentatively TRBD1 or TRBD2 (6 bases each). In germline, CDR1 is LGHDT, CDR2 YNNKEL (reference sequence). This CDR3 contains 13 residues. V was shortened by 4 bases and J by 6 bases, with 12 bases between the two germline ends.

J is TRBJ2-5 and V is TRBV2; D perhaps matches TRBD1 (6 bases). V was cut by 6 bases and J by 0 bases, with 14 bases left in between. The germline V gene has CDR1 SNHLY and CDR2 FYNNEI. This CDR3 region has 15 residues. In nucleotides, the CDR3 is TGTGCCAGCAGCCCGGCAGGGGCCTACCAAGAGACCCAGTACTTC. Protein: CASSPAGAYQETQYF.

The chain links TRBV4-2 to TRBJ2-3, with TRBD2 as a possible D gene (7 bases). The CDR3 runs to 17 residues. Germline CDR1 and CDR2: LGHNA and YNFKEQ. V lost 1 base and J lost 1, with 15 bases in between. The CDR3 is CASSQAGGGGGTDTQYF. The CDR3 bases are TGTGCCAGCAGCCAAGCCGGGGGAGGGGGGGGCACAGATACGCAGTATTTT.

V usage is TRBV27 and J usage is TRBJ2-3, with 8 bases identical to TRBD2. With 8 bases clipped from V and 3 bases from J, the junction kept 19 bases outside the gene matches. The germline gives CDR1 MNHEY, CDR2 SMNVEV (reference sequence). The CDR3 extends over 18 amino acids. Written as DNA, the CDR3 is TGTGCCAGCCTGAGGCTAGCGGGCCGATTGGCGGCAACAGATACGCAGTATTTT. Translated, it gives CASLRLAGRLAATDTQYF.

The rearrangement uses TRBV7-8 and TRBJ2-1; TRBD2 matches at 7 bases. The CDR3 consists of 16 residues. V shed 6 bases and J 2 bases; nucleotides not matched to a gene: 10. The germline V gene encodes CDR1 SGHVS and CDR2 FQNEAQ. In DNA, the CDR3 is TGTGCCAGCAGGGGCGGACTAGGGAGCACCTACAATGAGCAGTTCTTC. Protein sequence: CASRGGLGSTYNEQFF. Variable domain in full (rest from reference TRBV7-8 and TRBJ2-1): GAGVSQSPRYKVAKRGQDVALRCDPISGHVSLFWYQQALGQGPEFLTYFQNEAQLDKSGLPSDRFFAERPEGSVSTLKIQRTQQEDSAVYLCASRGGLGSTYNEQFFGPGTRLTVL.

The chain has TRBV19 and TRBJ2-1, with D possibly matching TRBD1 (8 bases). Trimming took 5 bases from V and 5 from J, leaving 19 bases between them. Germline V gene lookup returns CDR1 LNHDA and CDR2 SQIVND (reference sequence). This CDR3 has 16 residues. The CDR3 loop is CASSPGQGLSHNEQFF. The CDR3 DNA reads as TGTGCCAGTAGTCCCGGACAGGGACTAAGTCACAATGAGCAGTTCTTC.

The rearrangement joins TRBV7-9 to TRBJ2-1; D is perhaps TRBD1 (5 bases). CDR1 is SEHNR, CDR2 FQNEAQ, per germline (reference sequence). V lost 2 bases and J lost 3, with 14 bases in between. This CDR3 has 16 amino acids. The CDR3 loop reads CASSLNKGILYNEQFF. The CDR3 DNA reads as TGTGCCAGCAGCTTAAATAAGGGGATTCTCTACAATGAGCAGTTCTTC.

The chain recombines TRBV19 with TRBJ2-3; TRBD2 agrees at 13 bases. With 6 bases clipped from V and 3 bases from J, the junction kept 6 bases outside the gene matches. The CDR3 has 16 residues. From germline, CDR1 is LNHDA and CDR2 SQIVND (reference sequence). The DNA for the CDR3 is TGTGCCAGTAGCCGGACTAGCGGGAGAGGGACAGATACGCAGTATTTT. Its translation: CASSRTSGRGTDTQYF.

This chain connects TRBV4-1 to TRBJ1-2; D not certain. CDR1 is MGHRA and CDR2 is YSYEKL in the germline V gene. The CDR3 loop spans 18 amino acids. Between the trimmed V and J ends, which lost 0 bases and 8 bases, there was a span of 25 bases. Here the CDR3 reads CASSQDPLIQTGFGGYTF. In DNA, the CDR3 is TGCGCCAGCAGCCAAGATCCTCTCATTCAAACCGGGTTCGGGGGCTACACCTTC.

This chain joins TRBV24-1 and TRBJ2-1; 7 positions agree with TRBD2. Per germline, CDR1 KGHDR and CDR2 SFDVKD. The CDR3 contains 17 residues. With V trimmed by 4 bases and J by 14 bases, 22 bases remained unmatched. This CDR3 reads CATSEGRLAGLRSRKFF. DNA of the CDR3: TGTGCCACCAGTGAGGGCCGATTAGCGGGCCTACGGAGTCGGAAGTTCTTC.

V is TRBV24-1 and J is TRBJ2-1, with TRBD1 as a possible D gene (5 bases). The CDR3 is 14 amino acids. The ends were cut back, 4 bases at V and 4 bases at J, with 10 bases in the middle. Germline CDR1 reads KGHDR; CDR2 reads SFDVKD. DNA for the CDR3: TGTGCCACCAGTGAAGTGGACAAGTACAATGAGCAGTTCTTC. Its protein product is CATSEVDKYNEQFF.

The chain recombines TRBV5-5 with TRBJ1-1; no clear D. From germline, CDR1 is SGHKS and CDR2 YYEKEE (reference sequence). The CDR3 is 16 residues long. Trimming left V 0 bases short and J 2 bases short, with 14 bases between. The CDR3 DNA follows: TGTGCCAGCAGCTTGGGTATGTTTAGGGATAACACTGAAGCTTTCTTT. It yields the protein CASSLGMFRDNTEAFF.

This chain connects TRBV7-2 to TRBJ1-1; unclear D gene. The length of the CDR3 is 15 residues. V was trimmed by 1 base and J by 5 bases, leaving 14 bases between them. Germline assignment: CDR1 SGHTA and CDR2 FQGNSA. In DNA form, the CDR3 reads TGTGCCAGCAGCTTAGTGGGCCAGGCCCAGACTGAAGCTTTCTTT. This encodes CASSLVGQAQTEAFF.

CDR3 sequence reads: CASGRRVRTSYNEQFF. The CDR3 DNA follows: TGTGCCAGCGGCCGGAGGGTGAGGACCTCCTACAATGAGCAGTTCTTC. The chain has TRBV6-4 and TRBJ2-1; possibly TRBD2 for D (6 bases). Germline values: CDR1 MRHNA, CDR2 SNTAGT. Deletions cut 8 bases from V and 0 bases from J, with 17 bases between. The CDR3 has 16 amino acids.

The chain has TRBV28 and TRBJ2-5, with D possibly TRBD1 on 5 matching bases. Trimming removed 6 bases at V and 1 base at J, with 15 bases between. Germline values: CDR1 MDHEN, CDR2 SYDVKM. This CDR3 is built from 15 residues. In DNA form, the CDR3 reads TGTGCCAGCAGCCGACGTGGGGCGACCCAAGAGACCCAGTACTTC. It encodes CASSRRGATQETQYF.

The gene calls are TRBV5-1 and TRBJ2-2; 10 bases fit TRBD1. The V and J ends lost 0 bases and 5 bases, in that order; junction bases with no gene match: 4. This CDR3 comprises 16 residues. Germline V gene lookup returns CDR1 SGHRS and CDR2 YFSETQ. The CDR3 sequence is CASSLGGQGTTGELFF. CDR3 nucleotides: TGCGCCAGCAGCTTGGGGGGACAGGGGACAACCGGGGAGCTGTTTTTT. Using reference TRBV5-1 and TRBJ2-2 for the parts outside the CDR3, the full variable domain is KAGVTQTPRYLIKTRGQQVTLSCSPISGHRSVSWYQQTPGQGLQFLFEYFSETQRNKGNFPGRFSGRQFSNSRSEMNVSTLELGDSALYLCASSLGGQGTTGELFFGEGSRLTVL.

The rearrangement joins TRBV28 to TRBJ1-2, with D possibly TRBD1 on 5 matching bases. The CDR3 sequence is 12 residues long. The germline V and J ends were trimmed by 7 bases and 4 bases, with 10 bases remaining between them. The germline gives CDR1 MDHEN, CDR2 SYDVKM. The CDR3: CASIGRVYGYTF. The CDR3 nucleotides read TGTGCCAGCATCGGCAGGGTCTATGGCTACACCTTC.

The chain links TRBV19 to TRBJ2-7, with 13 bases matching TRBD2. This CDR3 has 14 amino acids. V shed 5 bases, J shed 3 bases, and the junction held 1 base outside the gene matches. Per the germline V gene, CDR1 is LNHDA and CDR2 is SQIVND (reference sequence). The CDR3 bases are TGTGCCAGTAGTCGGACTAGCGGGAGCTACGAGCAGTACTTC. Its translation: CASSRTSGSYEQYF.

This clone was found a few times. The genes are TRBV27 and TRBJ1-2, with D maybe TRBD1 (6 bases). Germline CDR1 is MNHEY and CDR2 is SMNVEV (reference sequence). The CDR3 is 14 amino acids. Trimming removed 6 bases from V and 4 bases from J, with 15 bases in between. The CDR3 bases are TGTGCCAGCAGATCCCAAAGGGGGGCCTATGGCTACACCTTC. Its translation: CASRSQRGAYGYTF.